These 17 T cell receptor beta chains were sequenced from one sample in a study of T cells after yellow fever vaccination. In TCRdb, the 5' RACE reads were re-called with MiXCR into one record per CDR3 protein. Altogether around 610,000 distinct CDR3 sequences are present, roughly 14% being singletons, with the ten largest covering around an eighth. Sequenced here: PBMCs, sampled on the day of the yellow fever booster vaccination. The receptors here all came from a young man who received the YFV17D yellow fever vaccine.

The rearrangement links TRBV20-1 to TRBJ2-1; 12 nucleotides align to TRBD2. The CDR3 extends over 16 amino acids. From germline, CDR1 is DFQATT and CDR2 SNEGSKA (reference sequence). After removal of 3 bases from V and 0 bases from J, the junction contained 3 bases not matched to a gene. CDR3 coding DNA: TGCAGTGCTAGCCCGACTAGCGGGAGCTCCTACAATGAGCAGTTCTTC. Amino acid sequence: CSASPTSGSSYNEQFF.

This clonotype turned up a few times. The chain recombines TRBV12-3 or TRBV12-4 with TRBJ2-2; D unresolved. Trimming removed 1 base from V and 3 bases from J, with 6 bases in between. The CDR3 is made up of 14 amino acids. The CDR3 reads CASSLEAHTGELFF. The CDR3 coding sequence is TGTGCCAGCAGTTTAGAGGCTCACACCGGGGAGCTGTTTTTT.

The chain has TRBV7-2 and TRBJ2-7; 9 nucleotides match TRBD2. CDR1 and CDR2 from the germline V gene are SGHTA and FQGNSA. Trimming took 1 base from V and 3 from J; bases not matched to a gene: 4. This CDR3 spans 15 amino acids. The CDR3 bases are TGTGCCAGCAGCTTAGTTGTAGCGGGAGTCTACGAGCAGTACTTC. Its translation is CASSLVVAGVYEQYF. Complete variable domain (other parts from reference TRBV7-2 and TRBJ2-7): GAGVSQSPSNKVTEKGKDVELRCDPISGHTALYWYRQSLGQGLEFLIYFQGNSAPDKSGLPSDRFSAERTGGSVSTLTIQRTQQEDSAVYLCASSLVVAGVYEQYFGPGTRLTVT.

The V gene is TRBV4-2, the J gene TRBJ2-1, with 8 bases lining up with TRBD2. V lost 0 bases to trimming and J lost 7 bases; unmatched junction nucleotides: 5. The CDR3 is made up of 15 amino acids. Germline-derived CDR1 and CDR2 are LGHNA and YNFKEQ. This chain's CDR3 is CASSQEGGGRNEQFF. CDR3 nucleotide sequence: TGTGCCAGCAGCCAAGAGGGCGGGGGGAGAAATGAGCAGTTCTTC.

This clonotype was seen more than once but under ten times. The V gene is TRBV11-2, the J gene TRBJ2-2, with D hard to call. The CDR3 is 15 amino acids. The germline CDR1 and CDR2 sequences are SGHAT and FQNNGV. The V end was cut by 1 base, the J end by 8 bases, with 14 bases between. The CDR3 loop is CASSLVPLSTGELFF. CDR3 DNA sequence: TGTGCCAGCAGCTTAGTCCCCCTCTCAACTGGGGAGCTGTTTTTT.

In this sample, this clonotype turned up a few times. The chain has TRBV11-2 and TRBJ1-4, with 9 nucleotides matching TRBD1. The trim removed 5 bases at V and 3 bases at J, leaving 7 bases unmatched. Per the germline V gene, CDR1 is SGHAT and CDR2 is FQNNGV. CDR3 length: 16 residues. The CDR3 nucleotides read TGTGCCAGCAGCCCCACAGGGGGCGAGGCTAATGAAAAACTGTTTTTT. As protein: CASSPTGGEANEKLFF.

In DNA, the CDR3 is TGTGCTAGTGGTTTGGGGGGCGTCTACGAGCAGTACTTC. This sequence encodes CASGLGGVYEQYF. The chain recombines TRBV12-5 with TRBJ2-7; TRBD1 might be the D (5 bases). The CDR3 has 13 amino acids. CDR1 LGHNT and CDR2 FRNRAP come from the germline V gene. Trimming cost V 1 base and J 3 bases, with 7 bases left between them.

This clonotype showed up just a few times. The chain recombines TRBV20-1 with TRBJ2-7, with 7 bases lining up with TRBD2. Germline-derived CDR1 and CDR2 are DFQATT and SNEGSKA (reference sequence). There are 13 residues in the CDR3. J gave up 1 base and V 3 bases, and 3 bases lay outside the gene matches. CDR3 protein: CSARSGTSYEQYF. The CDR3 coding sequence is TGCAGTGCTAGGAGCGGGACTTCCTACGAGCAGTACTTC.

This clonotype was observed a handful of times. V is TRBV29-1 and J is TRBJ2-3; 7 nucleotides line up with TRBD2. Losses at the gene ends were 7 bases for V and 2 bases for J; bases not matched to a gene: 9. The CDR3 runs 14 residues. Germline V gives CDR1 SQVTM, CDR2 ANQGSEA. CDR3 in DNA: TGCAGCGATACCGGGACTAAGTACACAGATACGCAGTATTTT. Translating gives CSDTGTKYTDTQYF.

The chain couples TRBV29-1 to TRBJ2-7; tentatively, D is TRBD1 (6 bases). The V and J ends lost 7 bases and 1 base respectively, with 14 bases between them. Looked up from germline, CDR1 is SQVTM and CDR2 is ANQGSEA. CDR3 length: 13 amino acids. This chain's CDR3 is CSAETGVSYEQYF. CDR3 DNA sequence: TGCAGCGCCGAGACAGGCGTTTCCTACGAGCAGTACTTC.

The gene calls are TRBV20-1 and TRBJ1-1; D unresolved. The CDR3 is 17 amino acids. Germline V lookup: CDR1 DFQATT, CDR2 SNEGSKA (reference sequence). Trimming removed 1 base from V and 10 bases from J, with 28 bases in between. The CDR3 DNA sequence: TGCAGTGCTAGAGGAGCCCTCGTGCAGGCTATCCGTGTAGCAGCTTTCTTT. Residues: CSARGALVQAIRVAAFF.

This clonotype turned up a few times. The rearrangement joins TRBV5-1 to TRBJ2-1; D tentatively fits TRBD1 or TRBD2 (5 bases each). Germline values: CDR1 SGHRS, CDR2 YFSETQ. This CDR3 contains 14 residues. V shed 0 bases and J shed 8 bases, with 12 bases lying between them. The CDR3 sequence: CASSLGARDDEQFF. For the CDR3, the DNA is TGCGCCAGCAGCTTGGGGGCCAGGGACGATGAGCAGTTCTTC.

This sequence joins TRBV28 and TRBJ2-1, with D unclear. There are 17 residues in the CDR3. V dropped 3 bases and J dropped 1 base, with 16 bases sitting between them. Germline CDR1 reads MDHEN; CDR2 reads SYDVKM. The CDR3, as DNA: TGTGCCAGCAGTTTTTTATCGGGCCAGGAGTCCTACAATGAGCAGTTCTTC. Translated, it gives CASSFLSGQESYNEQFF.

The V gene is TRBV12-3 or TRBV12-4, the J gene TRBJ1-2; 7 bases match TRBD1. This CDR3 contains 13 residues. Trimming cost V 6 bases and J 8 bases; bases outside gene matches: 9. The CDR3 sequence: CASSAGQAGGYTF. The CDR3 DNA reads as TGTGCCAGCAGCGCTGGACAGGCAGGAGGCTACACCTTC.

The V gene is TRBV15, the J gene TRBJ1-2; 7 positions match TRBD1. Losses at the gene ends were 5 bases for V and 4 bases for J; bases not matched to a gene: 4. Germline lookup yields CDR1 LNHNV and CDR2 YYDKDF (reference sequence). This CDR3 spans 13 amino acids. The CDR3 sequence: CATSPDRVYGYTF. The CDR3 DNA reads TGTGCCACCAGCCCCGACAGGGTCTATGGCTACACCTTC. Complete variable domain (other parts from reference TRBV15 and TRBJ1-2): DAMVIQNPRYQVTQFGKPVTLSCSQTLNHNVMYWYQQKSSQAPKLLFHYYDKDFNNEADTPDNFQSRRPNTSFCFLDIRSPGLGDTAMYLCATSPDRVYGYTFGSGTRLTVV.

This clonotype was seen repeatedly, ten times or more. The rearrangement links TRBV29-1 to TRBJ1-5; 7 nucleotides line up with TRBD1. Germline assignment: CDR1 SQVTM and CDR2 ANQGSEA. The CDR3 is 13 amino acids. V was clipped by 4 bases and J by 9 bases; unmatched bases: 9. The CDR3 here is CSVVSGGVGPQHF. For the CDR3, the DNA is TGCAGCGTTGTGTCAGGGGGTGTGGGGCCCCAGCATTTT.

The rearrangement joins TRBV4-3 to TRBJ1-4; 9 bases map to TRBD1. The CDR3 is 15 amino acids. V trimming: 1 base; J trimming: 7 bases; junction bases outside the gene matches: 4. Per the germline V gene, CDR1 is LGHNA and CDR2 is YSLEER. CDR3 bases: TGCGCCAGCAGCCAAGGAAACAGGGGGCCTGAAAAACTGTTTTTT. It translates to CASSQGNRGPEKLFF.